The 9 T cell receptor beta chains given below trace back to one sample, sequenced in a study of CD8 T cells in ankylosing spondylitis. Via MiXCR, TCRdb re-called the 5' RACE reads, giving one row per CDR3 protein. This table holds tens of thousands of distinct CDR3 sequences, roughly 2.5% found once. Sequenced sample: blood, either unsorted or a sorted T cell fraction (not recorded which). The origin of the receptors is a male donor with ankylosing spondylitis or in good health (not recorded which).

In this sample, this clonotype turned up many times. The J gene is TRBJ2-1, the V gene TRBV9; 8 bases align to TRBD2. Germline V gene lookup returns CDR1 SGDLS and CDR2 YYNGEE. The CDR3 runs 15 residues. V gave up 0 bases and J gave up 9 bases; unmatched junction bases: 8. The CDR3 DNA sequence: TGTGCCAGCAGCGTAGGCCCGGGAGGGCCTATTGAGCAGTTCTTC. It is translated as CASSVGPGGPIEQFF.

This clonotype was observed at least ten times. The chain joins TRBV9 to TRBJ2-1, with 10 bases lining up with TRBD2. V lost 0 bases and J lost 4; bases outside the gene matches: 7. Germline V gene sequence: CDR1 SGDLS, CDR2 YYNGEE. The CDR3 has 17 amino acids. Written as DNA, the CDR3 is TGTGCCAGCAGCGTAGGGGTAAGCGGGAGGGCTTACAATGAGCAGTTCTTC. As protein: CASSVGVSGRAYNEQFF. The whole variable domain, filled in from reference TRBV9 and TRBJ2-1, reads DSGVTQTPKHLITATGQRVTLRCSPRSGDLSVYWYQQSLDQGLQFLIQYYNGEERAKGNILERFSAQQFPDLHSELNLSSLELGDSALYFCASSVGVSGRAYNEQFFGPGTRLTVL.

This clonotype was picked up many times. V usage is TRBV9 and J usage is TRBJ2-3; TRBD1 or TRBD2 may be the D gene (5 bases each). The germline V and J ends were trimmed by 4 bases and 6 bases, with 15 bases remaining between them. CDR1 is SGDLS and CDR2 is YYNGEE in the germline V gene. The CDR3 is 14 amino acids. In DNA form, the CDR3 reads TGTGCCAGCAGCCGGGACCTGAAAGCGGATACGCAGTATTTT. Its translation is CASSRDLKADTQYF.

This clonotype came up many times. The CDR3 sequence: CASSVSGQGIEQYF. The CDR3 nucleotides read TGTGCCAGCAGCGTATCAGGACAGGGTATCGAGCAGTACTTC. The V and J genes are TRBV9 and TRBJ2-7; 8 bases are shared with TRBD1. Germline V gives CDR1 SGDLS, CDR2 YYNGEE. Trimming took 1 base from V and 6 from J; bases not matched to a gene: 6. The CDR3 contains 14 residues.

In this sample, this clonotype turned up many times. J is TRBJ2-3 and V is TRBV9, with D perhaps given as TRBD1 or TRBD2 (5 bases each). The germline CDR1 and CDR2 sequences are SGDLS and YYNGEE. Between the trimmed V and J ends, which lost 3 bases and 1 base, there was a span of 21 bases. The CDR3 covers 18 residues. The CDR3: CASSARDPGSLGTDTQYF. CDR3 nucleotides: TGTGCCAGCAGCGCGAGGGACCCCGGGTCTCTCGGCACAGATACGCAGTATTTT.

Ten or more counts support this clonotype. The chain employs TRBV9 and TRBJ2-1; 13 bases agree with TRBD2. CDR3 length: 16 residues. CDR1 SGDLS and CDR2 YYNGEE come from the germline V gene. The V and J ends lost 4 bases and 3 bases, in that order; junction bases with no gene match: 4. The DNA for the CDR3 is TGTGCCAGCAGCCCAGGGACTAGCGGGATCTACAATGAGCAGTTCTTC. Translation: CASSPGTSGIYNEQFF.

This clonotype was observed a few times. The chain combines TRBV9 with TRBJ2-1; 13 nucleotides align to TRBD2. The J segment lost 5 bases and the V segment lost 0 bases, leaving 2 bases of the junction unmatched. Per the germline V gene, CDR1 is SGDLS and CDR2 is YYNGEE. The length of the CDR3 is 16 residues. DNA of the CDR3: TGTGCCAGCAGCGTAGAACTAGCGGGAGGGCACAATGAGCAGTTCTTC. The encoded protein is CASSVELAGGHNEQFF.

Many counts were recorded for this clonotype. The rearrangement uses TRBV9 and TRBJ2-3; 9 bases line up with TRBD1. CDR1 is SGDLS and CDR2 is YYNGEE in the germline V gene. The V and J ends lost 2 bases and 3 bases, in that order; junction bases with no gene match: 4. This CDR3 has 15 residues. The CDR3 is CASSVGQGRTDTQYF. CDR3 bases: TGTGCCAGCAGCGTCGGACAGGGGCGAACAGATACGCAGTATTTT.

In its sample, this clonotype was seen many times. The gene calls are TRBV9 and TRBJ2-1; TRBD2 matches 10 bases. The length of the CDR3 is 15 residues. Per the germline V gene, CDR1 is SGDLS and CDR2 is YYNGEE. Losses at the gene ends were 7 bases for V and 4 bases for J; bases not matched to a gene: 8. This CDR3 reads CASSGRTSGYNEQFF. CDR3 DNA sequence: TGTGCCAGCTCGGGTAGGACTAGCGGATACAATGAGCAGTTCTTC. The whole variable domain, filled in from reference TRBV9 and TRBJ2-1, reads DSGVTQTPKHLITATGQRVTLRCSPRSGDLSVYWYQQSLDQGLQFLIQYYNGEERAKGNILERFSAQQFPDLHSELNLSSLELGDSALYFCASSGRTSGYNEQFFGPGTRLTVL.